The clone carrying this T cell receptor beta chain appeared a few times. Its antigen is still unknown. This CDR3 contains 14 residues. V was clipped by 5 bases and J by 0 bases, with 12 bases between them. Germline values: CDR1 DFQATT, CDR2 SNEGSKA (reference sequence). The record originates from a study of vaccination and CD4 T cells after COVID-19. Overall study context: Nine or ten convalescent cases were mild and one was severe, and all had been SARS-CoV-2 positive by nasal swab PCR. Overlapping spike peptides from SARS-CoV-2, HCoV-NL63, HCoV-OC43 and HCoV-229E served to stimulate the cells.

Oncomine TCR Beta short-read sequencing was applied to DNA from cultured CD4+ T cells. A single record per CDR3 protein comes from TCRdb applying MiXCR to the PCR reads. The sample yields some 3,900 distinct CDR3 sequences, less than 55% seen once. Treatment in this sample: roughly 10-day PBMC culture with coronavirus spike peptide pools or control peptides (ViraFEST assay). Source material: CD4+ T cells from blood, cultured in vitro. This clonotype was obtained from a human donor who had recovered from COVID-19. This sequence joins TRBV20-1 and TRBJ2-3; D is ambiguous. The chain's CDR3 is CSAVRYSSTDTQYF. For the CDR3, the DNA is TGCAGTGCTGTCAGGTATTCTAGCACAGATACGCAGTATTTT.